A single sample gave rise to the 25 T cell receptor beta chains below, sequenced in a study of TIL therapy for anti-PD-1-resistant metastatic lung cancer. As for time point: pre-treatment sample, taken before nivolumab and TIL therapy. The libraries were made with immunoSEQ v3. Some clones are missing from TCRdb's copy, which holds only in-frame ones; the method was immunoSEQ multiplex PCR. The table shows under 60,000 clones, with 86% occurring only once. This sample comprised blood, obtained at baseline. The receptors here all came from a person aged 25-80 years with non-small cell lung cancer.

V gene TRBV11-3 combines with J gene TRBJ2-2; 10 bases agree with TRBD2. V trimming: 5 bases; J trimming: 1 base; junction bases outside the gene matches: 7. Germline assignment: CDR1 SGHNT and CDR2 YENEEA. The CDR3 has 17 residues. CDR3 loop: CASSPRRTSGNTGELFF. DNA for the CDR3: TGTGCCAGCAGCCCACGACGGACTAGCGGGAACACCGGGGAGCTGTTTTTT.

The genes are TRBV10-2 and TRBJ2-4, with D uncertain. Germline V lookup: CDR1 WSHSY, CDR2 SAAADI. The CDR3 extends over 15 amino acids. The V and J ends lost 3 bases and 1 base respectively, with 10 bases between them. The DNA for the CDR3 is TGCGCCAGCAGTGAACCACCTGGGGCCAAAAACATTCAGTACTTC. Protein product: CASSEPPGAKNIQYF.

The genes are TRBV28 and TRBJ2-3; TRBD1 might be the D (5 bases). The CDR3 loop spans 15 amino acids. With 5 bases removed from V and 0 bases from J, the gap between germline ends came to 12 bases. Germline values: CDR1 MDHEN, CDR2 SYDVKM. CDR3 loop: CASSPTASSTDTQYF. CDR3 bases: TGTGCCAGCAGTCCGACAGCCTCCAGCACAGATACGCAGTATTTT.

The rearrangement joins TRBV6-5 to TRBJ2-7, with 11 bases that match TRBD2. The germline V gene encodes CDR1 MNHEY and CDR2 SVGAGI. This CDR3 is 15 amino acids long. Trimming took 5 bases from V and 6 from J; bases not matched to a gene: 9. In DNA, the CDR3 is TGTGCCAGCAGTCCGACTAGCGGGACCCACGGCGAGCAGTACTTC. Translation: CASSPTSGTHGEQYF.

The chain employs TRBV28 and TRBJ2-3; 12 bases align to TRBD2. The CDR3 runs to 17 residues. With V trimmed by 6 bases and J by 3 bases, 10 bases remained unmatched. Germline CDR1 is MDHEN and CDR2 is SYDVKM. DNA of the CDR3: TGTGCCAGCAGGTATACCGGACTAGCGGGGATTACAGATACGCAGTATTTT. It yields the protein CASRYTGLAGITDTQYF.

This rearrangement joins TRBV19 to TRBJ1-6; 7 bases fit TRBD1. Losses at the gene ends were 4 bases for V and 4 bases for J; bases not matched to a gene: 7. This CDR3 is 16 amino acids long. Germline CDR1 LNHDA, CDR2 SQIVND (reference sequence). Here the CDR3 reads CASSTQGDAYNSPLHF. CDR3 in DNA: TGTGCCAGTAGTACCCAGGGGGACGCATATAATTCACCCCTCCACTTT.

The chain joins TRBV2 to TRBJ2-2; 9 bases match TRBD1. The CDR3 is made up of 13 amino acids. Looked up from germline, CDR1 is SNHLY and CDR2 is FYNNEI. Losses at the gene ends were 11 bases for V and 6 bases for J; bases not matched to a gene: 7. The CDR3 region is CAGRQGGAGELFF. DNA of the CDR3: TGTGCCGGAAGACAGGGGGGCGCCGGGGAGCTGTTTTTT.

This clone occurred a few times. This sequence joins TRBV30 and TRBJ2-5, with a tentative D call TRBD2 (5 bases). The ends were cut back, 0 bases at V and 5 bases at J, with 16 bases in the middle. The CDR3 runs 15 residues. Germline-derived CDR1 and CDR2 are GTSNPN and SVGIG (reference sequence). CDR3 protein: CAWSVSSGLFETQYF. The CDR3 bases are TGTGCCTGGAGTGTATCTTCAGGACTCTTCGAGACCCAGTACTTC.

This clone was recorded once. The chain employs TRBV11-3 and TRBJ2-3; D remains unclear. CDR1 is SGHNT, CDR2 YENEEA, per germline. Trimming shortened V by 4 bases and J by 4 bases, and 6 bases separated the two germline ends. The length of the CDR3 is 12 residues. The CDR3 reads CASSSSSDTQYF. CDR3 DNA: TGTGCCAGCAGCTCCTCATCAGATACGCAGTATTTT.

The CDR3 nucleotides read TGTGCCAGCAGTGACAGTGACACAGATACGCAGTATTTT. Amino acids: CASSDSDTDTQYF. The rearrangement joins TRBV6-4 to TRBJ2-3, with no clear D. Germline lookup yields CDR1 MRHNA and CDR2 SNTAGT. V was cut by 2 bases and J by 2 bases, with 5 bases left in between. The CDR3 is made up of 13 amino acids.

In its sample, this clone was seen once. An end of the junction does not agree with germline; a read error may underlie this. The rearrangement uses TRBV6-2 or TRBV6-3 and TRBJ2-1; possibly TRBD2 for D (6 bases). The CDR3 has 13 residues. Germline-derived CDR1 and CDR2 are MNHEY and SVGEGT. CDR3 in amino acids: CASSYSTTLPGVF. In DNA form, the CDR3 reads TGTGCCAGCAGTTACTCCACGACCCTACCGGGGGTCTTC.

The genes are TRBV7-3 and TRBJ2-1, with 10 bases identical to TRBD2. V shed 5 bases, J shed 2 bases, and the junction held 6 bases outside the gene matches. This CDR3 has 16 residues. Germline V gives CDR1 SGHTA, CDR2 FQGTGA. Here the CDR3 reads CASSPLAGVTYNEQFF. The CDR3 DNA reads TGTGCCAGCAGCCCTCTAGCGGGAGTAACCTACAATGAGCAGTTCTTC.

The chain employs TRBV27 and TRBJ2-7; 10 nucleotides agree with TRBD1. Germline assignment: CDR1 MNHEY and CDR2 SMNVEV (reference sequence). V lost 4 bases and J lost 7; bases outside the gene matches: 7. This CDR3 region has 14 residues. The DNA of the CDR3 is TGTGCCAGCAGTTCACGACAGGGGGCGGGGGAGCAGTACTTC. It specifies CASSSRQGAGEQYF.

This chain connects TRBV19 to TRBJ2-3; D remains ambiguous. Per the germline V gene, CDR1 is LNHDA and CDR2 is SQIVND (reference sequence). The CDR3 is made up of 15 amino acids. V lost 5 bases and J lost 0, with 12 bases in between. The CDR3 DNA is TGTGCCAGTAGTCCGACTGACTCTAGCACAGATACGCAGTATTTT. It yields the protein CASSPTDSSTDTQYF. Full variable domain (rest looked up from reference TRBV19 and TRBJ2-3): DGGITQSPKYLFRKEGQNVTLSCEQNLNHDAMYWYRQDPGQGLRLIYYSQIVNDFQKGDIAEGYSVSREKKESFPLTVTSAQKNPTAFYLCASSPTDSSTDTQYFGPGTRLTVL.

The chain joins TRBV4-1 to TRBJ2-1; the match to TRBD2 covers 13 bases. V lost 5 bases to trimming and J lost 10 bases; unmatched junction nucleotides: 11. The germline V gene has CDR1 MGHRA and CDR2 YSYEKL. The CDR3 contains 16 residues. CDR3 in DNA: TGCGCCAGCAGCGCATCCCGGACTAGCGGGAGTTACGAGCAGTTCTTC. This sequence encodes CASSASRTSGSYEQFF.

The chain links TRBV19 to TRBJ1-5, with D perhaps matching TRBD1 (6 bases). The CDR3 consists of 14 residues. Germline V gives CDR1 LNHDA, CDR2 SQIVND (reference sequence). The V gene lost 3 bases and the J gene lost 4 bases, with 10 bases spanning the gap. The CDR3 is CASSIWQGNQPQHF. DNA for the CDR3: TGTGCCAGTAGTATCTGGCAGGGGAATCAGCCCCAGCATTTT.

The chain combines TRBV7-2 with TRBJ2-2; no clear D. The CDR3 spans 12 residues. The germline V and J ends were trimmed by 8 bases and 4 bases, with 8 bases remaining between them. Germline CDR1 SGHTA, CDR2 FQGNSA. CDR3 sequence reads: CASPELTGELFF. For the CDR3, the DNA is TGTGCCAGCCCCGAACTCACCGGGGAGCTGTTTTTT. Full variable domain (remainder filled in from reference TRBV7-2 and TRBJ2-2): GAGVSQSPSNKVTEKGKDVELRCDPISGHTALYWYRQSLGQGLEFLIYFQGNSAPDKSGLPSDRFSAERTGGSVSTLTIQRTQQEDSAVYLCASPELTGELFFGEGSRLTVL.

V gene TRBV29-1 combines with J gene TRBJ2-7, with D possibly matching TRBD2 (6 bases). Between the trimmed V and J ends, which lost 5 bases and 3 bases, there was a span of 14 bases. CDR1 is SQVTM, CDR2 ANQGSEA, per germline. The CDR3 length is 13 residues. The CDR3 reads CSVSGLTDYEQYF. CDR3 DNA: TGCAGCGTTTCGGGACTGACTGACTACGAGCAGTACTTC.

The chain carries TRBV6-2 or TRBV6-3 and TRBJ1-2; D unresolved. The V end was cut by 0 bases, the J end by 2 bases, with 4 bases between. The germline V gene has CDR1 MNHEY and CDR2 SVGEGT. This CDR3 has 13 residues. The CDR3 nucleotides are TGTGCCAGCAGTTACTCGGACAACTATGGCTACACCTTC. Translating it yields CASSYSDNYGYTF.

This sequence joins TRBV11-2 and TRBJ1-3; D ambiguous. V lost 2 bases and J lost 0, with 14 bases in between. Germline V CDR1 and CDR2: SGHAT, FQNNGV. The CDR3 runs 17 residues. The CDR3 sequence: CASSLQGRTLSGNTIYF. The CDR3 bases are TGTGCCAGCAGCTTACAAGGGCGAACACTCTCTGGAAACACCATATATTTT.

The chain has TRBV4-3 and TRBJ2-6; 7 positions match TRBD1. V lost 3 bases to trimming and J lost 0 bases; unmatched junction nucleotides: 5. Germline assignment: CDR1 LGHNA and CDR2 YSLEER. The CDR3 runs 17 residues. The CDR3: CASSHTGAPSGANVLTF. The DNA for the CDR3 is TGCGCCAGCAGCCATACAGGGGCCCCCTCTGGGGCCAACGTCCTGACTTTC.

A word on this clone: Distinct nucleotide sequences in the sample also encode this CDR3. J is TRBJ2-3 and V is TRBV2; perhaps D is TRBD1 or TRBD2 (6 bases each). Germline V CDR1 and CDR2: SNHLY, FYNNEI. This CDR3 region has 14 residues. Trimming shortened V by 7 bases and J by 0 bases, and 11 bases separated the two germline ends. Here the CDR3 reads CASTRGGSTDTQYF. In nucleotides, the CDR3 is TGTGCCAGCACCAGGGGAGGTAGCACAGATACGCAGTATTTT. Full variable domain (remainder filled in from reference TRBV2 and TRBJ2-3): EPEVTQTPSHQVTQMGQEVILRCVPISNHLYFYWYRQILGQKVEFLVSFYNNEISEKSEIFDDQFSVERPDGSNFTLKIRSTKLEDSAMYFCASTRGGSTDTQYFGPGTRLTVL.

The chain joins TRBV6-2 or TRBV6-3 to TRBJ1-5; D not certain. Germline CDR1 is MNHEY and CDR2 is SVGEGT. V lost 2 bases and J 0 bases, leaving 5 bases between the germline ends. There are 14 residues in the CDR3. The CDR3 nucleotides read TGTGCCAGCAGTTACCGGAGTAGCAATCAGCCCCAGCATTTT. Its protein product is CASSYRSSNQPQHF.

The V gene is TRBV30, the J gene TRBJ1-2, with TRBD1 as a possible D gene (6 bases). In germline, CDR1 is GTSNPN, CDR2 SVGIG (reference sequence). This CDR3 comprises 14 residues. The ends were cut back, 7 bases at V and 4 bases at J, with 19 bases in the middle. In DNA, the CDR3 is TGTGCCTCCCCTGGGTCAGGGGCCGGCTATGGCTACACCTTC. Translated: CASPGSGAGYGYTF.

The gene calls are TRBV5-1 and TRBJ2-5, with D hard to call. Germline V gene lookup returns CDR1 SGHRS and CDR2 YFSETQ. The ends were cut back, 6 bases at V and 3 bases at J, with 9 bases in the middle. The CDR3 runs to 12 residues. This CDR3 reads CASTYLKETQYF. In nucleotides, the CDR3 is TGCGCCAGCACCTACTTAAAAGAGACCCAGTACTTC.